Listed here is a single T cell receptor (beta chain). Antigen unknown. J lost 5 bases, V lost 7 bases, and 3 bases had no gene match. The CDR3 has 13 residues. Per the germline V gene, CDR1 is LNHDA and CDR2 is SQIVND (reference sequence). The data were taken from a study of cytomegalovirus exposure and HLA in healthy donors. In the PCR, 60 Vbeta and 13 Jbeta primers were used. TCRdb's table, derived via immunoSEQ multiplex PCR, lists solely in-frame clones and lacks some. This sample has more than 90,000 clones; 82% occur once, and the top ten carry 22%. Findings and caveats of the study: Later analysis reportedly placed an Asian-associated ancestry cluster below the roughly 670-donor mean in N-insertions.

The chain combines TRBV19 with TRBJ2-3, with TRBD2 matching 10 bases. The sequencing input was PBMCs. The receptor comes from a man between 25 and 39 years old in good health and CMV-seropositive. This chain's CDR3 is CASMASGGDTQYF. CDR3 sequence (DNA): TGTGCCAGTATGGCTAGCGGGGGAGATACGCAGTATTTT.